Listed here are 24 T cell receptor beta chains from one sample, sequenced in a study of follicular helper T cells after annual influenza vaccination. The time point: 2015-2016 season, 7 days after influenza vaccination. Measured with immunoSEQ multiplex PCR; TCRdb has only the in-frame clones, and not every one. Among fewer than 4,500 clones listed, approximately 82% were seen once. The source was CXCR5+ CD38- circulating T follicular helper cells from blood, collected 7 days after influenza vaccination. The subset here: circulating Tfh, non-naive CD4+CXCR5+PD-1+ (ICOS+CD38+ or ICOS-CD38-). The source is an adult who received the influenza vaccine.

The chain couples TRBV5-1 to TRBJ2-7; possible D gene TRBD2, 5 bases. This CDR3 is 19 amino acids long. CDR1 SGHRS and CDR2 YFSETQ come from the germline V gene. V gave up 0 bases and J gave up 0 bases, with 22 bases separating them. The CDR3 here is CASSLGSLRADYSSYEQYF. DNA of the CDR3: TGCGCCAGCAGCTTGGGGAGTTTGAGAGCGGATTACAGCTCCTACGAGCAGTACTTC.

The chain's CDR3 is CASSLKDRRPYEQYF. CDR3 bases: TGTGCCAGCAGTTTGAAGGACAGGCGACCCTACGAGCAGTACTTC. The chain employs TRBV28 and TRBJ2-5; 7 bases agree with TRBD1. TRBJ2-7 explains the end of the DNA better; the J call may be wrong. The CDR3 sequence is 15 residues long. Germline lookup yields CDR1 MDHEN and CDR2 SYDVKM.

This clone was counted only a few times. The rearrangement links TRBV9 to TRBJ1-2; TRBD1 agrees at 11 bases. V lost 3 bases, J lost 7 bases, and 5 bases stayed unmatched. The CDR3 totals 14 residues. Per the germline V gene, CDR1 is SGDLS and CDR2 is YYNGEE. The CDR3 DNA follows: TGTGCCAGCAGCGGGAAAGGGACAGGGGGTGGCTACACCTTC. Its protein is CASSGKGTGGGYTF. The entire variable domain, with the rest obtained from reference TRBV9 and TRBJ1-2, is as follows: DSGVTQTPKHLITATGQRVTLRCSPRSGDLSVYWYQQSLDQGLQFLIQYYNGEERAKGNILERFSAQQFPDLHSELNLSSLELGDSALYFCASSGKGTGGGYTFGSGTRLTVV.

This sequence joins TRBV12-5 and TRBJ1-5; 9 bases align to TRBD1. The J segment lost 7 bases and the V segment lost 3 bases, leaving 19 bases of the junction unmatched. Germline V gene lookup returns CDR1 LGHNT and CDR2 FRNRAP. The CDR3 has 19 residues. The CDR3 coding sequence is TGTGCTAGTGGTTTCCTTCACTCCGGGACAGGGAGTATTATCCAGCCCCAGCATTTT. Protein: CASGFLHSGTGSIIQPQHF.

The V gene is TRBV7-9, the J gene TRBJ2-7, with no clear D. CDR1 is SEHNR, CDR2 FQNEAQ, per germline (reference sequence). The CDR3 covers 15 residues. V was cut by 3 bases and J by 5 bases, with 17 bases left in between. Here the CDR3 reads CASSFRTGIKDEQYF. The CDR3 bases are TGTGCCAGCAGCTTTAGAACGGGTATAAAGGACGAGCAGTACTTC.

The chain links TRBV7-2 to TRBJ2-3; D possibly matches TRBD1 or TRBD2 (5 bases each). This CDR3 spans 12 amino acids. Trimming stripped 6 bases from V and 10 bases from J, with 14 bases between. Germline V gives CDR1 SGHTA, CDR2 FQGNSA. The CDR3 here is CASSQGRGPQYF. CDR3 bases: TGTGCCAGCAGTCAGGGCCGGGGCCCGCAGTATTTT.

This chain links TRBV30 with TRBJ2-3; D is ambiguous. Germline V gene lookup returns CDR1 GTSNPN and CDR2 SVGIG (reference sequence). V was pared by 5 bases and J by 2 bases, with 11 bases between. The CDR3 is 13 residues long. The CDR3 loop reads CAWYWRPTDTQYF. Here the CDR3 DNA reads TGTGCCTGGTATTGGCGGCCCACAGATACGCAGTATTTT.

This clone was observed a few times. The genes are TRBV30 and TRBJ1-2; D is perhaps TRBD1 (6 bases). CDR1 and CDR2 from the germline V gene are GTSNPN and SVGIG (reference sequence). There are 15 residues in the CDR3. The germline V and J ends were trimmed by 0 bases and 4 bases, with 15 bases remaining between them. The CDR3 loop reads CAWSVGAGAGYGYTF. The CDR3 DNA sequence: TGTGCCTGGAGTGTAGGAGCGGGGGCTGGCTATGGCTACACCTTC.

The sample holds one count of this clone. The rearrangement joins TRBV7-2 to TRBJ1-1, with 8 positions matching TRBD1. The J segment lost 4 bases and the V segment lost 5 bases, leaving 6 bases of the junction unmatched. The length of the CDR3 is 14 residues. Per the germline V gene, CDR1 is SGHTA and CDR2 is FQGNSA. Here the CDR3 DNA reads TGTGCCAGCAGCCTCAGGGGGCAGGGCACTGAAGCTTTCTTT. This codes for CASSLRGQGTEAFF.

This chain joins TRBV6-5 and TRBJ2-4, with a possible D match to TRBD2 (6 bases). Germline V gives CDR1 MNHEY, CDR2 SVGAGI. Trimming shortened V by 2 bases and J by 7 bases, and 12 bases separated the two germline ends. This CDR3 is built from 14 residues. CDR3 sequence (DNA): TGTGCCAGCAGTTACAGTCGGGAGAGGAACATTCAGTACTTC. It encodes CASSYSRERNIQYF.

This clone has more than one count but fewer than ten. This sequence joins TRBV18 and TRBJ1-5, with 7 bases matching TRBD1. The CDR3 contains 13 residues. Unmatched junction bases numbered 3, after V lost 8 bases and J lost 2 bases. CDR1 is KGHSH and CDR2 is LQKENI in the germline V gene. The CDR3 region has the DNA TGTGCCAGCCGGGACAGTGGCAATCAGCCCCAGCATTTT. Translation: CASRDSGNQPQHF.

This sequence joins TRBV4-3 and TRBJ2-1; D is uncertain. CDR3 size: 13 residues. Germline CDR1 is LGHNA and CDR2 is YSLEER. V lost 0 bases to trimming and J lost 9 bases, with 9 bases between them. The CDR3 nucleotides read TGCGCCAGCAGCCAAGACCGGATAGGTGAGCAGTTCTTC. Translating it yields CASSQDRIGEQFF.

DNA of the CDR3: TGTGCCTGCCAATCCCGGGGATACGAGCAGTACTTC. Translation gives CACQSRGYEQYF. The chain recombines TRBV30 with TRBJ2-7, with D maybe TRBD2 (5 bases). Germline lookup yields CDR1 GTSNPN and CDR2 SVGIG (reference sequence). The V end was cut by 6 bases, the J end by 4 bases, with 13 bases between. This CDR3 region has 12 residues.

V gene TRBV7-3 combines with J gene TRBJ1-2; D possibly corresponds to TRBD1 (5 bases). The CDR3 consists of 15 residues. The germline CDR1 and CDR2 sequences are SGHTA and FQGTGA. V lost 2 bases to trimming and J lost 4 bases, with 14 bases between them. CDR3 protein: CASSLEGPGSYGYTF. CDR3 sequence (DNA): TGTGCCAGCAGCTTAGAGGGCCCAGGGTCCTATGGCTACACCTTC.

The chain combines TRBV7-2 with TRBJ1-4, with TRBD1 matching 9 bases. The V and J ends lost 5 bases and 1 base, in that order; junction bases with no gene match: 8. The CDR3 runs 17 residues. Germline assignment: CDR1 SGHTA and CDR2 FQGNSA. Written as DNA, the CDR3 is TGTGCCAGCAGCCGGGGACAGGGTGGTGGAACTAATGAAAAACTGTTTTTT. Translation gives CASSRGQGGGTNEKLFF.

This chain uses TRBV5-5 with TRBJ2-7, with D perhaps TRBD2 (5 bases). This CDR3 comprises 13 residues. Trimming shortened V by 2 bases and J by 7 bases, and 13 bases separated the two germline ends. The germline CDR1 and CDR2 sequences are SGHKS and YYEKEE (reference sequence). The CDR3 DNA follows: TGTGCCAGCAGCTTCGGTCCCCGGGGAGAGCAGTACTTC. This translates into CASSFGPRGEQYF.

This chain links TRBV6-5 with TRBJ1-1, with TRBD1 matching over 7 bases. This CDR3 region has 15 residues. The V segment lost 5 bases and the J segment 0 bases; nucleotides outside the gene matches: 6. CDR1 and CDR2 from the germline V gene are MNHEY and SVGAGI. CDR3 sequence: CASSRQGLMNTEAFF. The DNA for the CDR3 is TGTGCCAGCAGTCGACAGGGCCTTATGAACACTGAAGCTTTCTTT.

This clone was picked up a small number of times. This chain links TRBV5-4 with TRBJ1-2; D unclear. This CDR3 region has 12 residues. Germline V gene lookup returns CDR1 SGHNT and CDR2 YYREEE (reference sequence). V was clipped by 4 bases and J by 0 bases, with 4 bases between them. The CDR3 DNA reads TGTGCCAGCAGCGAAGCTAACTATGGCTACACCTTC. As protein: CASSEANYGYTF. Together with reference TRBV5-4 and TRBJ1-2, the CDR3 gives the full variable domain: ETGVTQSPTHLIKTRGQQVTLRCSSQSGHNTVSWYQQALGQGPQFIFQYYREEENGRGNFPPRFSGLQFPNYSSELNVNALELDDSALYLCASSEANYGYTFGSGTRLTVV.

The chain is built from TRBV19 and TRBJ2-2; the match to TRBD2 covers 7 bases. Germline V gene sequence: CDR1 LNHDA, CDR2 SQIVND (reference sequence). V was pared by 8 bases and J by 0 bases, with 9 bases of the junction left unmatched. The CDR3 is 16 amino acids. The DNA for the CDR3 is TGTGCCAGTTCTTCCCCACGGGGGGCGAACACCGGGGAGCTGTTTTTT. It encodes CASSSPRGANTGELFF.

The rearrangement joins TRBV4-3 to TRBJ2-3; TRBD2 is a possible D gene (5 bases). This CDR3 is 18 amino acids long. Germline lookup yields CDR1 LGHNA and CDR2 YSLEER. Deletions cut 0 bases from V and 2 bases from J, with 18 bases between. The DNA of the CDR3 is TGCGCCAGCAGCCAAGATACCGGAGGCGGATCGTACACAGATACGCAGTATTTT. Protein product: CASSQDTGGGSYTDTQYF.

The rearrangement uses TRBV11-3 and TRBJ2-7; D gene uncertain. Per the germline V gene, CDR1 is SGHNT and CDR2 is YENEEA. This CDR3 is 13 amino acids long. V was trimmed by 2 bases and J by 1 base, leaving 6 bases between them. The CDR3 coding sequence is TGTGCCAGCAGCTTAACAGCGTCCTACGAGCAGTACTTC. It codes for CASSLTASYEQYF.

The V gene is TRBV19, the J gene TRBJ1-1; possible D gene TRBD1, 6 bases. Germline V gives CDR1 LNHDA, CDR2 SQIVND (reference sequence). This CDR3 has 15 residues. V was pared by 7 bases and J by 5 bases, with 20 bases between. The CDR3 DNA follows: TGTGCCAGTAATGTCGGGGGGCTCGGGAGAACTGAAGCTTTCTTT. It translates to CASNVGGLGRTEAFF.

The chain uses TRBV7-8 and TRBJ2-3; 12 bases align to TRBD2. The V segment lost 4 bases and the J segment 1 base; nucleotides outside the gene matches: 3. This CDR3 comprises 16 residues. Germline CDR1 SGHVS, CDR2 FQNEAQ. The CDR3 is CASSSRTSGGTDTQYF. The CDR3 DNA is TGTGCCAGCAGCTCCCGGACTAGCGGGGGCACAGATACGCAGTATTTT.

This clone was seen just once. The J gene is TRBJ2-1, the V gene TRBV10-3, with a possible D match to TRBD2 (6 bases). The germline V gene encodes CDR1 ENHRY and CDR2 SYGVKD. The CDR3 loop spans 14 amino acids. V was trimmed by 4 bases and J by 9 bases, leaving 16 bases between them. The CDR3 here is CAISGRAMEGEQFF. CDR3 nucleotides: TGTGCCATCAGTGGCCGGGCCATGGAGGGTGAGCAGTTCTTC.